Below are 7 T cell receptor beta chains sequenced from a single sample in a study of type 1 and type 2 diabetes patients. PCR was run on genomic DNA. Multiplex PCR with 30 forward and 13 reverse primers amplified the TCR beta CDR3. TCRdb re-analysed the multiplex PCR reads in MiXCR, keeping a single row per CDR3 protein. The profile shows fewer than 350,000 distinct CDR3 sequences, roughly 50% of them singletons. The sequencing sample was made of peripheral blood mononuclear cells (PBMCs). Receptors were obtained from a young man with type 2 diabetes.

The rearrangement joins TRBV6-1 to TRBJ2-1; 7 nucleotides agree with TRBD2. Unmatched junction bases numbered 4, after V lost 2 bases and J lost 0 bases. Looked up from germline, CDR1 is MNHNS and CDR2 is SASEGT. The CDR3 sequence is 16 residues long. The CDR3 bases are TGTGCCAGCAGTGAATACGCGGGAGTCTCCTACAATGAGCAGTTCTTC. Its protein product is CASSEYAGVSYNEQFF.

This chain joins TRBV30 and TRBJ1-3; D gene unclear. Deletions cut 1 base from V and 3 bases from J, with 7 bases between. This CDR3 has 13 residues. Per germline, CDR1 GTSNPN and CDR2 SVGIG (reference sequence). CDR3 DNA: TGTGCCTGGAGTGAAGGGTTTGGAAACACCATATATTTT. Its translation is CAWSEGFGNTIYF.

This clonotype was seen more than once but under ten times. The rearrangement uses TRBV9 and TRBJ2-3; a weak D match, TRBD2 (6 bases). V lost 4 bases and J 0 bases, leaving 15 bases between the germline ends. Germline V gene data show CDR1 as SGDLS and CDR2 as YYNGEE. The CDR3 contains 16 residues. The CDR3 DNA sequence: TGTGCCAGCAGCTCCCGCCCAGGGAGGAGCACAGATACGCAGTATTTT. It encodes CASSSRPGRSTDTQYF. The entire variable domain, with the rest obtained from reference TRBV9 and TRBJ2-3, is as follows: DSGVTQTPKHLITATGQRVTLRCSPRSGDLSVYWYQQSLDQGLQFLIQYYNGEERAKGNILERFSAQQFPDLHSELNLSSLELGDSALYFCASSSRPGRSTDTQYFGPGTRLTVL.

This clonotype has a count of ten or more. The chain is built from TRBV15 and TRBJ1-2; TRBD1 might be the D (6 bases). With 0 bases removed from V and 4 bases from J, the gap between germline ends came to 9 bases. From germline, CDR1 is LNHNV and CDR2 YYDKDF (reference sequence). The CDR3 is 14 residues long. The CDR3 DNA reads TGTGCCACCAGCAGAGAGGGGGCGGCCTATGGCTACACCTTC. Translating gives CATSREGAAYGYTF.

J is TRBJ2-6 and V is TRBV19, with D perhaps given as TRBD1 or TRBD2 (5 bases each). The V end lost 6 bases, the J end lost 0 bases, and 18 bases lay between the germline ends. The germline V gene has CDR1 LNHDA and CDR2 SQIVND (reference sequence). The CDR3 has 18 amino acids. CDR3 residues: CASSTPGRGASGANVLTF. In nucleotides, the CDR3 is TGTGCCAGTAGCACCCCGGGCAGAGGGGCCTCTGGGGCCAACGTCCTGACTTTC.

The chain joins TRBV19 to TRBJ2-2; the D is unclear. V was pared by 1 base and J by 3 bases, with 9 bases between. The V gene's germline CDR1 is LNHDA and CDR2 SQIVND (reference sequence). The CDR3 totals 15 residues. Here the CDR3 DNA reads TGTGCCAGTAGTATAGGTGGCCTATACACCGGGGAGCTGTTTTTT. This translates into CASSIGGLYTGELFF.

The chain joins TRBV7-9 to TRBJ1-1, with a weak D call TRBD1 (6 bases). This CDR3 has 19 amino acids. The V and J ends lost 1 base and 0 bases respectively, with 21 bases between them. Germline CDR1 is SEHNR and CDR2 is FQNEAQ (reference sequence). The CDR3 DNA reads TGTGCCAGCAGCTTAGATCGCAGGGGCGTTAAGGGAATGAACACTGAAGCTTTCTTT. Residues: CASSLDRRGVKGMNTEAFF.